One and the same sample provided the 18 T cell receptor beta chains below, sequenced in a study. TCRdb independently ran MiXCR on the RT-PCR reads; one entry per CDR3 protein. The sample lists about 680,000 distinct CDR3 sequences; 13% to 15% were seen once. The sample was memory CD4+ T cells from blood. These receptors all stem from a female donor in good health, serving as a healthy control.

The chain uses TRBV2 and TRBJ1-6, with D possibly matching TRBD1 (5 bases). Trimming shortened V by 7 bases and J by 7 bases, and 17 bases separated the two germline ends. The CDR3 runs to 15 residues. Germline CDR1 SNHLY, CDR2 FYNNEI. CDR3: CASTLIDSPNSPLHF. CDR3 coding DNA: TGTGCCAGCACTCTCATCGACAGCCCCAATTCACCCCTCCACTTT.

The chain uses TRBV12-3 or TRBV12-4 and TRBJ1-4; D gene ambiguous. V gave up 3 bases and J gave up 5 bases, with 13 bases separating them. CDR3 length: 15 residues. CDR3: CASSFGPDGNEKLFF. CDR3 DNA sequence: TGTGCCAGCAGTTTTGGCCCGGACGGGAATGAAAAACTGTTTTTT.

V gene TRBV7-2 combines with J gene TRBJ2-3; TRBD1 aligns across 7 bases. V lost 3 bases to trimming and J lost 1 base; unmatched junction nucleotides: 7. Per germline, CDR1 SGHTA and CDR2 FQGNSA. The CDR3 loop spans 16 amino acids. In DNA, the CDR3 is TGTGCCAGCAGCTTTTACAGGGGCAGCCGCACAGATACGCAGTATTTT. Translating gives CASSFYRGSRTDTQYF.

This clonotype was detected a few times. The chain couples TRBV7-2 to TRBJ1-1; no clear D. Between the trimmed V and J ends, which lost 4 bases and 0 bases, there was a span of 15 bases. This CDR3 region has 16 residues. Germline CDR1 and CDR2: SGHTA and FQGNSA. CDR3 sequence: CASSSFWTEMNTEAFF. CDR3 coding DNA: TGTGCCAGCAGCTCCTTCTGGACGGAAATGAACACTGAAGCTTTCTTT.

This clonotype appeared many times. In DNA, the CDR3 is TGTGCCAGCAGCTTCCACTGGACAGGAGAGCAGTTCTTC. It yields the protein CASSFHWTGEQFF. The J gene is TRBJ2-1, the V gene TRBV7-8; TRBD1 agrees at 7 bases. V dropped 3 bases and J dropped 10; count of bases not matched to a gene: 6. CDR1 and CDR2 (germline): SGHVS, FQNEAQ. This CDR3 contains 13 residues.

V usage is TRBV5-4 and J usage is TRBJ2-1; 7 bases line up with TRBD1. This CDR3 is built from 15 residues. Germline trimming cut 3 bases from V and 6 bases from J; bases unmatched to any gene: 9. Germline CDR1 is SGHNT and CDR2 is YYREEE (reference sequence). The CDR3 DNA is TGTGCCAGCAGCTCCCGGGACAGACCCCTCAATGAGCAGTTCTTC. Residues: CASSSRDRPLNEQFF. Looking up the rest from reference TRBV5-4 and TRBJ2-1 gives the full variable domain: ETGVTQSPTHLIKTRGQQVTLRCSSQSGHNTVSWYQQALGQGPQFIFQYYREEENGRGNFPPRFSGLQFPNYSSELNVNALELDDSALYLCASSSRDRPLNEQFFGPGTRLTVL.

This clonotype was recorded at least ten times. CDR3 loop: CATSDSTRGSNQPQHF. As DNA, the CDR3 is TGTGCCACCAGTGATTCGACCCGGGGGAGCAATCAGCCCCAGCATTTT. The chain combines TRBV24-1 with TRBJ1-5; possible D gene TRBD1, 5 bases. Per germline, CDR1 KGHDR and CDR2 SFDVKD. The germline V and J ends were trimmed by 2 bases and 1 base, with 11 bases remaining between them. This CDR3 has 16 amino acids.

V is TRBV5-6 and J is TRBJ2-1; 8 bases agree with TRBD2. With 4 bases clipped from V and 3 bases from J, the junction kept 9 bases outside the gene matches. Germline CDR1 is SGHDT and CDR2 is YYEEEE. The CDR3 spans 16 residues. CDR3 loop: CASSQIAGPYYNEQFF. The CDR3 DNA reads as TGTGCCAGCAGCCAAATAGCGGGACCCTACTACAATGAGCAGTTCTTC.

This clonotype showed up just a few times. This chain uses TRBV4-2 with TRBJ2-3; 7 bases fit TRBD2. Germline CDR1 LGHNA, CDR2 YNFKEQ. V dropped 6 bases and J dropped 2; count of bases not matched to a gene: 8. CDR3 size: 15 residues. CDR3 sequence (DNA): TGTGCCAGCAGACCTGTGGGGGGGAACACAGATACGCAGTATTTT. Protein sequence: CASRPVGGNTDTQYF.

This clonotype was seen more than once but under ten times. The genes are TRBV29-1 and TRBJ2-7; D not certain. V lost 4 bases and J lost 0, with 10 bases in between. This CDR3 has 13 residues. Germline CDR1 is SQVTM and CDR2 is ANQGSEA. CDR3 residues: CSVVDASSYEQYF. Written as DNA, the CDR3 is TGCAGCGTTGTGGATGCCAGCTCCTACGAGCAGTACTTC.

This clonotype appeared a few times. V and J are TRBV12-3 or TRBV12-4 and TRBJ1-2, with D possibly TRBD1 on 5 matching bases. The CDR3 totals 18 residues. The V gene lost 6 bases and the J gene lost 8 bases, with 31 bases spanning the gap. The CDR3: CASSPDLRPGPNVAGYTF. In nucleotides, the CDR3 is TGTGCCAGCAGCCCTGACCTGAGGCCGGGACCGAATGTTGCGGGCTACACCTTC.

This clonotype showed up just a few times. The chain combines TRBV20-1 with TRBJ2-6; D remains ambiguous. The CDR3 contains 13 residues. In germline, CDR1 is DFQATT, CDR2 SNEGSKA (reference sequence). V was pared by 6 bases and J by 0 bases, with 6 bases between. The CDR3 region has the DNA TGCAGTGCCGAGTACTCTGGGGCCAACGTCCTGACTTTC. This encodes CSAEYSGANVLTF.

This clonotype was picked up a small number of times. The chain joins TRBV20-1 to TRBJ2-7; 7 positions agree with TRBD1. Germline V gene lookup returns CDR1 DFQATT and CDR2 SNEGSKA (reference sequence). The V gene end was trimmed by 1 base and the J gene end by 2 bases; junction bases not matched to a gene: 8. The CDR3 loop spans 15 amino acids. The CDR3 sequence is CSARGYGDRAYEQYF. CDR3 bases: TGCAGTGCTAGAGGTTACGGGGACAGAGCCTACGAGCAGTACTTC.

This clonotype was counted a few times. The V gene is TRBV7-2, the J gene TRBJ2-5, with D possibly being TRBD1 (6 bases). This CDR3 region has 14 residues. Germline V gene lookup returns CDR1 SGHTA and CDR2 FQGNSA. V lost 3 bases, J lost 4 bases, and 12 bases lay in between. The CDR3 nucleotides are TGTGCCAGCAGCTTTTCAGGGGTTGGAGAGACCCAGTACTTC. Amino acids: CASSFSGVGETQYF.

The chain couples TRBV12-3 or TRBV12-4 to TRBJ2-5; D could derive from TRBD1 or TRBD2 (5 bases each). This CDR3 comprises 16 residues. V gave up 5 bases and J gave up 4 bases, with 20 bases separating them. In DNA, the CDR3 is TGTGCCAGCAGTCCCCTTACGGGACCCCGTATAGAGACCCAGTACTTC. This encodes CASSPLTGPRIETQYF.

This clonotype was counted a few times. The chain has TRBV20-1 and TRBJ2-7; D unclear. The CDR3 is 14 amino acids. Between the trimmed V and J ends, which lost 3 bases and 9 bases, there was a span of 21 bases. Germline V gene data show CDR1 as DFQATT and CDR2 as SNEGSKA (reference sequence). The CDR3 DNA reads TGCAGTGCTAGTAAGAATAGCCCACGGTTTGGGCAGTACTTC. Translating gives CSASKNSPRFGQYF.

The chain combines TRBV24-1 with TRBJ2-1; 11 bases align to TRBD2. V dropped 3 bases and J dropped 12; count of bases not matched to a gene: 6. In germline, CDR1 is KGHDR, CDR2 SFDVKD. CDR3 length: 14 residues. The CDR3 spells CATSDQTSGVMQFF. CDR3 sequence (DNA): TGTGCCACCAGTGATCAGACTAGCGGGGTCATGCAGTTCTTC.

Only one count was recorded for this clonotype. The genes are TRBV6-1 and TRBJ1-1; D gene uncertain. This CDR3 is 14 amino acids long. Germline assignment: CDR1 MNHNS and CDR2 SASEGT. The V end was cut by 4 bases, the J end by 1 base, with 10 bases between. The CDR3 region is CASSVFQANTEAFF. CDR3 coding DNA: TGTGCCAGCAGTGTATTCCAGGCGAACACTGAAGCTTTCTTT.